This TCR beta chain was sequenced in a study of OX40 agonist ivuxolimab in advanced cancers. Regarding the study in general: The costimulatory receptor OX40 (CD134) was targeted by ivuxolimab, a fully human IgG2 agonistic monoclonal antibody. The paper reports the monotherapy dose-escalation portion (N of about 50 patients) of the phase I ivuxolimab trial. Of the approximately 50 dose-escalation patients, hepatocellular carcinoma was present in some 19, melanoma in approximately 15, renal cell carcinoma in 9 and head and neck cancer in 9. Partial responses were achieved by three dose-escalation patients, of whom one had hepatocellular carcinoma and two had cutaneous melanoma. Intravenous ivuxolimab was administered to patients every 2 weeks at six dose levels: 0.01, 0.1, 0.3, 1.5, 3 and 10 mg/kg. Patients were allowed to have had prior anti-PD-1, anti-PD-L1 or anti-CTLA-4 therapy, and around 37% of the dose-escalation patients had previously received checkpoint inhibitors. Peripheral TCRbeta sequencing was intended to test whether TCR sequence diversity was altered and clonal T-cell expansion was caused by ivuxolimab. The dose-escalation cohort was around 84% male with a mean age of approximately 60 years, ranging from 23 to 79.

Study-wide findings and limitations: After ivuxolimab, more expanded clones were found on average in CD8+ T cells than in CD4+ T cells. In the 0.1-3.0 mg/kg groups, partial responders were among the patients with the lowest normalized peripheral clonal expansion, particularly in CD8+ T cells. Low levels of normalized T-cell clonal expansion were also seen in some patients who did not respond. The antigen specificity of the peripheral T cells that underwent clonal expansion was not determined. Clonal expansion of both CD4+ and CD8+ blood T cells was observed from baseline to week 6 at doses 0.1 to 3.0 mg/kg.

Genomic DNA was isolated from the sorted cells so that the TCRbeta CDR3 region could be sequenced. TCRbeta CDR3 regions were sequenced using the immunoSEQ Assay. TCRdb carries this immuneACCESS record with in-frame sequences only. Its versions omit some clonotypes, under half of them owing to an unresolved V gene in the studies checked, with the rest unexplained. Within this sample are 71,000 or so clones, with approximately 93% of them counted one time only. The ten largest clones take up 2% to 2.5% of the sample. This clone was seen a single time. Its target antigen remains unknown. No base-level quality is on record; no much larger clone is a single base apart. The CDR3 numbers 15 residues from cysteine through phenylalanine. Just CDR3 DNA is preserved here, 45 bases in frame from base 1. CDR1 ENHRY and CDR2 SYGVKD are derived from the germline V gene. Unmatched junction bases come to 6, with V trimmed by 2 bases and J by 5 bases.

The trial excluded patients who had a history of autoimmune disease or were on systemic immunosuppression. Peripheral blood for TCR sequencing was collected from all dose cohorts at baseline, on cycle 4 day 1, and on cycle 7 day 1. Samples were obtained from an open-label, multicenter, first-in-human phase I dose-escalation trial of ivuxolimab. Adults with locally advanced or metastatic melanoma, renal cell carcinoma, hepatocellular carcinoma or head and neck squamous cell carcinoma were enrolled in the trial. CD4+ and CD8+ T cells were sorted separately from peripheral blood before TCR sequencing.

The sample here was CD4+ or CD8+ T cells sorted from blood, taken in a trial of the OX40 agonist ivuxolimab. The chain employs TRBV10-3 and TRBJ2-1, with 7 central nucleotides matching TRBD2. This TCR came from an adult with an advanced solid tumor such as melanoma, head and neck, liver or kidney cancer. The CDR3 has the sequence CAISELGGRNNEQFF. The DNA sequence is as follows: TGTGCCATCAGTGAGCTGGGAGGGAGGAACAATGAGCAGTTCTTC.